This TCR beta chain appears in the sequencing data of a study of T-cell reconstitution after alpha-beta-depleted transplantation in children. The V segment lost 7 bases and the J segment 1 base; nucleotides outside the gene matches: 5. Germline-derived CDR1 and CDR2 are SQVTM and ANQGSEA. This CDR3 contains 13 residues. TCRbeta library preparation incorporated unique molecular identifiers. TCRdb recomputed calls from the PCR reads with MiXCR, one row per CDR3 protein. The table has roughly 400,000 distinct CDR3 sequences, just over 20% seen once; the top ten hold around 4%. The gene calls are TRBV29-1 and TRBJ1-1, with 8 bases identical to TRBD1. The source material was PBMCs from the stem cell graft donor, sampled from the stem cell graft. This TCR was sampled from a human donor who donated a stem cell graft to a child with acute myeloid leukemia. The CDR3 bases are TGCAGCGCACCGACAGGGGAGAACACTGAAGCTTTCTTT. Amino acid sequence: CSAPTGENTEAFF.